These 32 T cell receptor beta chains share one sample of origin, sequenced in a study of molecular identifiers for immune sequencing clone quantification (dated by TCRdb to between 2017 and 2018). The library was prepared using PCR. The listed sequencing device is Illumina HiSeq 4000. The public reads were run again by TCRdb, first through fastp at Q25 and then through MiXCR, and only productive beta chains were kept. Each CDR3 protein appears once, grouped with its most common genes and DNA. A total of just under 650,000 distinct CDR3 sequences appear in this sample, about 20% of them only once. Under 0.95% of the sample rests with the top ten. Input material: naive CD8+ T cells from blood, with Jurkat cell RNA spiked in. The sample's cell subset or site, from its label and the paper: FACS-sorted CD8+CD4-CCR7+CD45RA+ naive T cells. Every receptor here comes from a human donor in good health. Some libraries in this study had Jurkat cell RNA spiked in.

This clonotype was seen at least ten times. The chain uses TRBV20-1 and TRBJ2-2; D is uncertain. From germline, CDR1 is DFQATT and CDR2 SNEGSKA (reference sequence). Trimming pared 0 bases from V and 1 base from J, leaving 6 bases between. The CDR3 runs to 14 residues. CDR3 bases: TGCAGTGCTAGAGATCTGGGGAACACCGGGGAGCTGTTTTTT. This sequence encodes CSARDLGNTGELFF.

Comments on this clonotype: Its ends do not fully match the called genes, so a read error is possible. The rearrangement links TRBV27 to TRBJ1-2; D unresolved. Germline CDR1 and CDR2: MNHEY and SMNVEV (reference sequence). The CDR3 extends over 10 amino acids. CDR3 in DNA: TGTACCAGCAGTTTCGATGGCTACACCTTC. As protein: CTSSFDGYTF.

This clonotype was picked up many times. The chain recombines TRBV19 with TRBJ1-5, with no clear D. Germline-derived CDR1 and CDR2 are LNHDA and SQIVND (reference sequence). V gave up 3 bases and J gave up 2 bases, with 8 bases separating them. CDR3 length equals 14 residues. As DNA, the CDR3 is TGTGCCAGTAGTATTTCCGGACGCAATCAGCCCCAGCATTTT. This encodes CASSISGRNQPQHF.

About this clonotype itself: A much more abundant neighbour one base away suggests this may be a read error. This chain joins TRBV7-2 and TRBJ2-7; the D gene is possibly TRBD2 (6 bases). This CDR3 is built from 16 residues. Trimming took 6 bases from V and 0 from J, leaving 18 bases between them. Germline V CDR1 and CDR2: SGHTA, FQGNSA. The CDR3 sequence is CASRTVAGILSYEQYF. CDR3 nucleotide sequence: TGTGCCAGCAGGACAGTGGCGGGGATCCTCTCCTACGAGCAGTACTTC.

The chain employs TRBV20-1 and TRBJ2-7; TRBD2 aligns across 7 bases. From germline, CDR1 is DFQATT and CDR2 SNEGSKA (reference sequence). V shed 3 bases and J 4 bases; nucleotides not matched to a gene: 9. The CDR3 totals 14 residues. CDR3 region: CSARPRDYRYEQYF. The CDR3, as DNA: TGCAGTGCTAGGCCCCGGGACTATCGTTACGAGCAGTACTTC.

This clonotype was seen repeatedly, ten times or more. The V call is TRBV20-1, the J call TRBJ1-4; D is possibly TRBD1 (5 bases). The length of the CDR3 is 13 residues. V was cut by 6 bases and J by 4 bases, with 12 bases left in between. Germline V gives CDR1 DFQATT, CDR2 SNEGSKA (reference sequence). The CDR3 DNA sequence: TGCAGTGCGAGTTGGGGGAGTAATGAAAAACTGTTTTTT. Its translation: CSASWGSNEKLFF.

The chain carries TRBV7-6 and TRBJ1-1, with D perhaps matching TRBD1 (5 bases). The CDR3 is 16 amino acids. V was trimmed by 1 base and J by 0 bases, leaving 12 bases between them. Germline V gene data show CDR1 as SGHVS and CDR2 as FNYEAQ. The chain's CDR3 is CASSLGRVTVNTEAFF. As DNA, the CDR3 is TGTGCCAGCAGCTTAGGCCGGGTGACAGTGAACACTGAAGCTTTCTTT.

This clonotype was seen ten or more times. The CDR3 reads CASSLFASTDTQYF. The CDR3 nucleotides read TGTGCCAGCAGCTTATTTGCGTCCACAGATACGCAGTATTTT. The chain combines TRBV11-2 with TRBJ2-3, with D unresolved. Germline V gives CDR1 SGHAT, CDR2 FQNNGV. This CDR3 spans 14 amino acids. V was shortened by 2 bases and J by 2 bases, with 8 bases between the two germline ends.

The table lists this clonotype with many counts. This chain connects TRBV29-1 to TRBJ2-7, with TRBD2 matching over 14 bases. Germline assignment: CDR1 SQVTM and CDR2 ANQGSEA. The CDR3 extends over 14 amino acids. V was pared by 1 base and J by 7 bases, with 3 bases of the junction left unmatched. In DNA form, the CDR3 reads TGCAGCGTTGAAGGACTAGCGGGAGGGCCAGAGCAGTACTTC. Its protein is CSVEGLAGGPEQYF.

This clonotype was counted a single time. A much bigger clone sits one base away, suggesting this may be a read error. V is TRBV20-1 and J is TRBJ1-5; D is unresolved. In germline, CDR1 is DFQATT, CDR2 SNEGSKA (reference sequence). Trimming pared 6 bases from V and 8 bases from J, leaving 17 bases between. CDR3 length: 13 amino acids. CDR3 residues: CSARTLNREPQHF. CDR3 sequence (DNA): TGCAGTGCCAGGACGCTAAATAGGGAGCCCCAGCATTTT.

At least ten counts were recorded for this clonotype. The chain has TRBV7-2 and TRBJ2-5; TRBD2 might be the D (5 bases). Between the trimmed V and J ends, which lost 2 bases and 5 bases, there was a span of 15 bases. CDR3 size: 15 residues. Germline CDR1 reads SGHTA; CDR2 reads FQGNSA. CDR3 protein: CASSLWALREETQYF. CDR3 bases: TGTGCCAGCAGCTTATGGGCCCTAAGGGAGGAGACCCAGTACTTC.

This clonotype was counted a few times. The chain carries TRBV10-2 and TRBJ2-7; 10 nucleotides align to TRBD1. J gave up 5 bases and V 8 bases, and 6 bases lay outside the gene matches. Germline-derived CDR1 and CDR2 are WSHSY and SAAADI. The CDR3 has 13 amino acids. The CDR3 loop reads CASRDRGFHEQYF. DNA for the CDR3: TGCGCCAGCCGGGACAGGGGTTTCCACGAGCAGTACTTC.

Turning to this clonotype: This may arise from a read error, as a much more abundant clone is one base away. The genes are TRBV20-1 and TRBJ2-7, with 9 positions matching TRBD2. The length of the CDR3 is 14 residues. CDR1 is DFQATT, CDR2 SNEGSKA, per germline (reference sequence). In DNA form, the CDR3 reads TGCAGGGCCATTAGACTAGCGGTAAACTACGAGCAGTACTTC. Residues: CRAIRLAVNYEQYF.

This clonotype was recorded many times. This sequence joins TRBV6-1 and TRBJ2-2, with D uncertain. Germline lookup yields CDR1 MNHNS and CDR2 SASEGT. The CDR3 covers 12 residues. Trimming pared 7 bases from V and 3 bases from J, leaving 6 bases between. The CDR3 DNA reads TGTGCCAGCACCCCCGACACCGGGGAGCTGTTTTTT. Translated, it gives CASTPDTGELFF.

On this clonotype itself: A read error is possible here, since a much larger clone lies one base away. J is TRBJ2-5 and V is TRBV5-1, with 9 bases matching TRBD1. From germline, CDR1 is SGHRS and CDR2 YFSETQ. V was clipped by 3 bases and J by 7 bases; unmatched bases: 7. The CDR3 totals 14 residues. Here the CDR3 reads CASSSGQGLVTQYF. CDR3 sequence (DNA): TGCGCCAGCAGCTCGGGACAGGGACTCGTGACCCAGTACTTC.

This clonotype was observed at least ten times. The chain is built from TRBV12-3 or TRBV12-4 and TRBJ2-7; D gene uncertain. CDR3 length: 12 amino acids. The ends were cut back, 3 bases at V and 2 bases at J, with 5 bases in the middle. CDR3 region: CASSFIAYEQYF. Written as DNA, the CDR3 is TGTGCCAGCAGTTTCATCGCCTACGAGCAGTACTTC.

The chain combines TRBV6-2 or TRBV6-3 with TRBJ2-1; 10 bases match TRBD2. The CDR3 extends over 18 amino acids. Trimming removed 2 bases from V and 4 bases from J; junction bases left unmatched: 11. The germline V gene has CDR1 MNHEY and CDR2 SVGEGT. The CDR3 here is CASSYTDLTSGPYNEQFF. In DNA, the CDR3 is TGTGCCAGCAGTTACACTGACCTGACTAGCGGGCCTTACAATGAGCAGTTCTTC.

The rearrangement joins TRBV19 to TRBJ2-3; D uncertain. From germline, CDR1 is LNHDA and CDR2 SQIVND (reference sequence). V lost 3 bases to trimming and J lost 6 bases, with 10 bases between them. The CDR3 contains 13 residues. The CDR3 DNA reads TGTGCCAGTAGTATCGTCGTGTGGGATACGCAGTATTTT. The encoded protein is CASSIVVWDTQYF.

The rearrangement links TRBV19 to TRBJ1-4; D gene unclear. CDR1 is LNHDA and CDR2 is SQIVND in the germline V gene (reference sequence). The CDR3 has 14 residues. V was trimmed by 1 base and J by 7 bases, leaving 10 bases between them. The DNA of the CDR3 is TGTGCCAGTAGTATAGGAGGGTTTTCTGAAAAACTGTTTTTT. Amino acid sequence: CASSIGGFSEKLFF.

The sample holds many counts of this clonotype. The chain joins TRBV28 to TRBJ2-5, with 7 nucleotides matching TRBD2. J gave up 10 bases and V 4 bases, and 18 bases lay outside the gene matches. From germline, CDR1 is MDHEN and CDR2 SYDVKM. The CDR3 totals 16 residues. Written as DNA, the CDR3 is TGTGCCAGCAGTTCACCTACCGGGACTAATGAGAGAGTCCAGTACTTC. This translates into CASSSPTGTNERVQYF.

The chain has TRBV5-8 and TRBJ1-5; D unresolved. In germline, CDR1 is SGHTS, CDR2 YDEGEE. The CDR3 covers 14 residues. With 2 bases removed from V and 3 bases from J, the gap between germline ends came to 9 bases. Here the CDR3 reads CASSLWETNQPQHF. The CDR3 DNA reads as TGTGCCAGCAGCTTATGGGAGACCAATCAGCCCCAGCATTTT.

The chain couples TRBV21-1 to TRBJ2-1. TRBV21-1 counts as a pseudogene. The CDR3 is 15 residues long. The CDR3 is CASSKNEPVGNEQFF. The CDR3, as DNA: TGTGCCAGCAGCAAAAATGAACCGGTGGGAAATGAGCAGTTCTTC.

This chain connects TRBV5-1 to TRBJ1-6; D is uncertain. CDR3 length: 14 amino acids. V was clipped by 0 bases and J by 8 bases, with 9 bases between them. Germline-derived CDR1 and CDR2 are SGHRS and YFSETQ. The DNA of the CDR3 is TGCGCCAGCAGCTTGGTGTCTCAAGATTCACCCCTCCACTTT. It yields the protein CASSLVSQDSPLHF. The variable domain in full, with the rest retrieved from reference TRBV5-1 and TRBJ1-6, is KAGVTQTPRYLIKTRGQQVTLSCSPISGHRSVSWYQQTPGQGLQFLFEYFSETQRNKGNFPGRFSGRQFSNSRSEMNVSTLELGDSALYLCASSLVSQDSPLHFGNGTRLTVT.

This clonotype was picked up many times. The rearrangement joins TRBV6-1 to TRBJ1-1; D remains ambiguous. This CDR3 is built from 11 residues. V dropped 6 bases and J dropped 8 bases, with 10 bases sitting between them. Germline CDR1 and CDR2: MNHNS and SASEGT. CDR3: CASRIGMEAFF. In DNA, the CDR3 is TGTGCCAGCAGAATAGGTATGGAAGCTTTCTTT.

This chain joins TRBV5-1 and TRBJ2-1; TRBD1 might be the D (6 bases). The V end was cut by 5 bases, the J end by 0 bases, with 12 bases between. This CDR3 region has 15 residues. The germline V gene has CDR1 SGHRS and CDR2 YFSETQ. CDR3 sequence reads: CASRPADSSYNEQFF. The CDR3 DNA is TGCGCCAGCAGACCTGCGGACAGCTCCTACAATGAGCAGTTCTTC.

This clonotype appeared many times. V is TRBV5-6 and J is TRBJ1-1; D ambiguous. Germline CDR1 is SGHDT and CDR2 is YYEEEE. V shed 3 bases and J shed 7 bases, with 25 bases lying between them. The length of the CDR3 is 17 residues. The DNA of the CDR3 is TGTGCCAGCAGCTCATCATCCCTGAGGGTAGAGGCCATTGAAGCTTTCTTT. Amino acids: CASSSSSLRVEAIEAFF.

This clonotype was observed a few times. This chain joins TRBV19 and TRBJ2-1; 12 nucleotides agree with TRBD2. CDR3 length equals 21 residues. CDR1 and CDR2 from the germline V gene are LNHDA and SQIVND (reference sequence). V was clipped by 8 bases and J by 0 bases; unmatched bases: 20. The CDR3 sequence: CASFRLAGEETVKSSYNEQFF. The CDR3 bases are TGTGCCAGTTTTAGACTAGCGGGGGAAGAAACTGTAAAGAGCTCCTACAATGAGCAGTTCTTC.

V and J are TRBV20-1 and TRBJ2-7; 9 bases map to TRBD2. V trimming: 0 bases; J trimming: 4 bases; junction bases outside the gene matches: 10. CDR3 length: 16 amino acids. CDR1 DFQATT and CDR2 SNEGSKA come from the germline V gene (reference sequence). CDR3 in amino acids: CSARDGSSGILYEQYF. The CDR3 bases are TGCAGTGCTAGAGATGGGTCTAGCGGGATTTTGTACGAGCAGTACTTC.

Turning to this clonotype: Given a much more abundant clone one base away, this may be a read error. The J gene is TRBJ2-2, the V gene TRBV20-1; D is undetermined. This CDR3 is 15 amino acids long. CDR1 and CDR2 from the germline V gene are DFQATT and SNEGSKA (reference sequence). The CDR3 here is CNAKRFKQNTGELFF. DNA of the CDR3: TGCAATGCTAAAAGGTTTAAACAGAACACCGGGGAGCTGTTTTTT.

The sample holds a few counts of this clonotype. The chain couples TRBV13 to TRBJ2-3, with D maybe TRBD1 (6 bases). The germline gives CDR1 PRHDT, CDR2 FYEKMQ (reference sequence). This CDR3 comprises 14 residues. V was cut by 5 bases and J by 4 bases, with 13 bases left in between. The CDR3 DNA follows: TGTGCCAGCAGCCCCTTACAGGGTTCAGATACGCAGTATTTT. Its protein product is CASSPLQGSDTQYF.

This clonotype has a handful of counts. As DNA, the CDR3 is TGTGCCAGCAACTTCGTGAGGGGGGCCGGTGAGCAGTTCTTC. Translated, it gives CASNFVRGAGEQFF. This rearrangement joins TRBV7-9 to TRBJ2-1, with D perhaps matching TRBD1 or TRBD2 (6 bases each). CDR1 is SEHNR, CDR2 FQNEAQ, per germline (reference sequence). V dropped 7 bases and J dropped 9 bases, with 19 bases sitting between them. This CDR3 has 14 amino acids.

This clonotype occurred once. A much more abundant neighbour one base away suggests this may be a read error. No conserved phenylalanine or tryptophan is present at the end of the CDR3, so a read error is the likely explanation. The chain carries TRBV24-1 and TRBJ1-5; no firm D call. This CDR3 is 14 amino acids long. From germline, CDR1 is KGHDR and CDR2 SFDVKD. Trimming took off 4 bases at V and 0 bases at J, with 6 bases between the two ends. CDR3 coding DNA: TGTGCCACCAGTGACACTGATAGCAATCAGCCCCAGCATTCT. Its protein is CATSDTDSNQPQHS.